The sequence of this T cell receptor beta chain was determined in a study of blood T cell repertoires in COVID-19. The V end lost 5 bases, the J end lost 6 bases, and 11 bases lay between the germline ends. Per germline, CDR1 LNHDA and CDR2 SQIVND (reference sequence). The CDR3 has 12 amino acids. Study processing details: Counts of nucleated cells, estimated from reference gene primer amplification, were obtained. Repertoires were generated with immunoSEQ multiplex PCR, while TCRdb's copy carries only in-frame clones and drops some. Clone size and the V and J calls come from that table; the DNA yielded D and trimming. Of 250,000 or so clones listed, 90% are singletons. While infection was still active, Seattle patients were enrolled and then followed longitudinally.

What was sequenced was peripheral blood. The TCR was taken from a woman aged 55-69 years with COVID-19, enrolled during active disease. The chain couples TRBV19 to TRBJ2-7; D is possibly TRBD1 (6 bases). In DNA form, the CDR3 reads TGTGCCAGTAGTCTTCAGGGGCGCGAGCAGTACTTC. This encodes CASSLQGREQYF.